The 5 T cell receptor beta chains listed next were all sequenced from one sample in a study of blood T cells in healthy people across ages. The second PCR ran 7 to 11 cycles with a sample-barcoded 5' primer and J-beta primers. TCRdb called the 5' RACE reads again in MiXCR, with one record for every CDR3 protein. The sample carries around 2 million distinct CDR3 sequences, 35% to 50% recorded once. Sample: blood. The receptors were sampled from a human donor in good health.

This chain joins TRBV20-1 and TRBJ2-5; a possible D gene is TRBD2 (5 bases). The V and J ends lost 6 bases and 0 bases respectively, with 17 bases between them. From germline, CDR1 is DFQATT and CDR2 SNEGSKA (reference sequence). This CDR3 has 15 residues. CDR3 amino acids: CSAHTRRSNQETQYF. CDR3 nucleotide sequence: TGCAGTGCCCACACTAGGCGGAGTAACCAAGAGACCCAGTACTTC.

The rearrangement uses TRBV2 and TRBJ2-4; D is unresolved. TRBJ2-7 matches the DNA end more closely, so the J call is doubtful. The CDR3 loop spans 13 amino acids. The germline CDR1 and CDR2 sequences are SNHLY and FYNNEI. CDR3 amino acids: CASRLTPLGEQYF. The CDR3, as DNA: TGTGCCAGTCGACTGACCCCACTGGGCGAGCAGTACTTC.

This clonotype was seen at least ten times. CDR3 amino acids: CSATTGGNEKLFF. DNA for the CDR3: TGCAGCGCAACCACGGGAGGGAATGAAAAACTGTTTTTT. The rearrangement uses TRBV29-1 and TRBJ1-4; no definite D call. The CDR3 runs 13 residues. Between the trimmed V and J ends, which lost 7 bases and 5 bases, there was a span of 14 bases. The germline CDR1 and CDR2 sequences are SQVTM and ANQGSEA.

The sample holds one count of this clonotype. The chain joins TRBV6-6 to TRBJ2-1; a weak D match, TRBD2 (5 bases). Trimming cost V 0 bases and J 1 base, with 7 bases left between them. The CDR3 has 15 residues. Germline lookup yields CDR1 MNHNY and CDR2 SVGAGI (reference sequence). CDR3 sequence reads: CASSYSDSSYNEQFF. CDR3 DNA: TGTGCCAGCAGTTACTCGGACTCGTCCTACAATGAGCAGTTCTTC.

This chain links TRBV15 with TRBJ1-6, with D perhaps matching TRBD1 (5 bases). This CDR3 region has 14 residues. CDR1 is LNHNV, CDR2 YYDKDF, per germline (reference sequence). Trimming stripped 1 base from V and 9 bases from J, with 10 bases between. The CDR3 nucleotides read TGTGCCACCAGCAGAGCAGGGCCAAGTTCACCCCTCCACTTT. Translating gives CATSRAGPSSPLHF.